This passage covers 20 T cell receptor beta chains from one sample sequenced in a study of metastatic and nonmetastatic thyroid tumors. TCRdb re-called the PCR reads through MiXCR. The sample has around 19,000 clones; around 15% are singletons. All patients were untreated before thyroid surgery. The sequenced sample was tumor tissue. Receptor source: a female donor with papillary thyroid cancer or a benign thyroid nodule (not recorded which). Some clones in this sample may be carry-over from other donors' samples.

This clone has at least ten counts. The V call is TRBV4-1, the J call TRBJ1-3; no reliable D call. V lost 0 bases and J lost 4, with 10 bases in between. From germline, CDR1 is MGHRA and CDR2 YSYEKL. This CDR3 is built from 15 residues. The CDR3 coding sequence is TGCGCCAGCAGCCAAGAGGCCTGGGAAGGAAACACCATATATTTT. It codes for CASSQEAWEGNTIYF.

This clone was found many times. Other DNA sequences in the same sample also yield this CDR3. The rearrangement links TRBV29-1 to TRBJ2-1; possibly TRBD2 for D (5 bases). Trimming left V 8 bases short and J 7 bases short, with 15 bases between. The CDR3 sequence is 12 residues long. The germline V gene has CDR1 SQVTM and CDR2 ANQGSEA. In DNA, the CDR3 is TGCAGCACTAACACGGGGTGGAATGAGCAGTTCTTC. Translated, it gives CSTNTGWNEQFF.

This clone was detected many times. The CDR3 region has the DNA TGCAGTGCGGGAAAGGACAGGGGCCGCAATCAGCCCCAGCATTTT. Encoded protein: CSAGKDRGRNQPQHF. This chain uses TRBV20-1 with TRBJ1-5; the match to TRBD1 covers 9 bases. Germline V gene sequence: CDR1 DFQATT, CDR2 SNEGSKA (reference sequence). The CDR3 is made up of 15 amino acids. V lost 6 bases and J lost 2; bases outside the gene matches: 8.

By frequency in the sample, this clone is medium-sized. The rearrangement uses TRBV19 and TRBJ1-3; no clear D. Germline V gene lookup returns CDR1 LNHDA and CDR2 SQIVND (reference sequence). Trimming took off 8 bases at V and 0 bases at J, with 11 bases between the two ends. The CDR3 runs to 14 residues. The CDR3: CASGRPSSGNTIYF. Here the CDR3 DNA reads TGTGCCAGTGGCAGACCGTCCTCTGGAAACACCATATATTTT.

This clone was seen at least ten times. The J gene is TRBJ2-3, the V gene TRBV10-1, with 8 bases aligning to TRBD2. This CDR3 is built from 15 residues. Losses at the gene ends were 5 bases for V and 5 bases for J; bases not matched to a gene: 9. The V gene's germline CDR1 is WNHNN and CDR2 SYGVQD (reference sequence). The CDR3 DNA reads as TGCGCCAGCAGTCCCATAGCGGGAAGGGTAGATACGCAGTATTTT. This codes for CASSPIAGRVDTQYF.

In this sample, this clone turned up many times. This chain connects TRBV28 to TRBJ2-3, with 12 bases lining up with TRBD2. CDR1 is MDHEN, CDR2 SYDVKM, per germline. V shed 2 bases and J 2 bases; nucleotides not matched to a gene: 14. CDR3 size: 20 residues. This CDR3 is CASSLGSGLAGGPDTDTQYF. CDR3 nucleotide sequence: TGTGCCAGCAGTTTAGGGTCGGGGCTAGCGGGGGGGCCGGACACAGATACGCAGTATTTT.

A note on this clone: A clone one base away is much larger, so this may be a read error. V gene TRBV7-3 combines with J gene TRBJ2-1, with 7 nucleotides matching TRBD1. The CDR3 is made up of 13 amino acids. The germline V gene has CDR1 SGHTA and CDR2 FQGTGA. CDR3 sequence reads: CASSKTGNNEKFF. DNA of the CDR3: TGTGCCAGCAGCAAGACAGGGAACAATGAGAAGTTCTTC.

In this sample, this clone turned up a few times. Since a much larger clone is just one base distant, this may be a read error. Other nucleotide sequences from this sample produce the same CDR3. The chain employs TRBV7-9 and TRBJ1-1; 7 positions match TRBD1. Germline V gene lookup returns CDR1 SEHNR and CDR2 FQNEAQ (reference sequence). This CDR3 has 14 amino acids. J lost 0 bases, V lost 5 bases, and 3 bases had no gene match. CDR3 in amino acids: CASSPGQVNTEAFF. The CDR3 nucleotides are TGTGCCAGCAGCCCTGGACAGGTGAACACTGAAGCTTTCTTT.

J is TRBJ2-1 and V is TRBV27; no reliable D call. V lost 2 bases and J lost 3, with 14 bases in between. This CDR3 has 16 amino acids. CDR1 and CDR2 from the germline V gene are MNHEY and SMNVEV (reference sequence). CDR3 sequence reads: CASSLAPHSYYNEQFF. DNA of the CDR3: TGTGCCAGCAGTTTAGCCCCCCACAGCTACTACAATGAGCAGTTCTTC.

Ten or more counts support this clone. The chain couples TRBV24-1 to TRBJ1-5, with D possibly matching TRBD1 (5 bases). Germline CDR1 reads KGHDR; CDR2 reads SFDVKD. Trimming removed 4 bases at V and 6 bases at J, with 15 bases between. CDR3 length: 15 residues. The CDR3 loop reads CATSDPGQGIQPQHF. The CDR3, as DNA: TGTGCCACCAGTGACCCGGGGCAGGGAATTCAGCCCCAGCATTTT.

This clone was found a few times. The CDR3 here is CARGHDGLLEAFF. In DNA form, the CDR3 reads TGTGCCAGGGGACACGACGGACTCCTAGAAGCTTTCTTT. The chain combines TRBV2 with TRBJ1-1; D possibly corresponds to TRBD1 (6 bases). Trimming pared 9 bases from V and 8 bases from J, leaving 19 bases between. Germline lookup yields CDR1 SNHLY and CDR2 FYNNEI. The CDR3 is 13 residues long.

This clone was seen many times. The rearrangement joins TRBV29-1 to TRBJ1-1, with unresolved D. The CDR3 spans 10 residues. The germline gives CDR1 SQVTM, CDR2 ANQGSEA. Trimming removed 3 bases at V and 7 bases at J, with 6 bases between. The CDR3, as DNA: TGCAGCGTTGAGAATATTGAAGCTTTCTTT. It encodes CSVENIEAFF.

This clone was seen many times. V is TRBV24-1 and J is TRBJ1-2; maybe TRBD1 (5 bases). Germline CDR1 is KGHDR and CDR2 is SFDVKD. V lost 3 bases to trimming and J lost 6 bases, with 10 bases between them. The length of the CDR3 is 13 residues. DNA of the CDR3: TGTGCCACCAGTGATACCGACAGCCATGGCTACACCTTC. This gives the protein CATSDTDSHGYTF.

This clone showed up many times. The rearrangement uses TRBV20-1 and TRBJ1-5; 8 positions agree with TRBD1. The CDR3 runs to 12 residues. Germline lookup yields CDR1 DFQATT and CDR2 SNEGSKA (reference sequence). V dropped 7 bases and J dropped 7; count of bases not matched to a gene: 6. CDR3 region: CSGKTGDQPQHF. The CDR3 DNA follows: TGCAGTGGAAAGACAGGGGACCAGCCCCAGCATTTT.

Ten or more counts support this clone. In DNA form, the CDR3 reads TGTGCCACCAGCAAGGGACAGTACTCCACAGATACGCAGTATTTT. Translated: CATSKGQYSTDTQYF. The chain couples TRBV15 to TRBJ2-3; 7 bases match TRBD1. The CDR3 extends over 15 amino acids. Germline-derived CDR1 and CDR2 are LNHNV and YYDKDF (reference sequence). J lost 2 bases, V lost 4 bases, and 6 bases had no gene match.

This clone showed up many times. V gene TRBV5-1 combines with J gene TRBJ2-5; TRBD2 is a possible D gene (5 bases). The germline gives CDR1 SGHRS, CDR2 YFSETQ. The V gene lost 0 bases and the J gene lost 3 bases, with 12 bases spanning the gap. The CDR3 covers 15 residues. This chain's CDR3 is CASSLVPGNEETQYF. The CDR3 DNA reads TGCGCCAGCAGCTTGGTGCCGGGAAACGAAGAGACCCAGTACTTC.

Many counts were recorded for this clone. The same CDR3 also results from other DNA sequences found in this sample. This chain links TRBV30 with TRBJ2-7; the D gene could be TRBD1 or TRBD2 (5 bases each). V lost 3 bases, J lost 5 bases, and 17 bases lay in between. The germline V gene has CDR1 GTSNPN and CDR2 SVGIG (reference sequence). The CDR3 runs to 14 residues. CDR3 loop: CAWSKRGLRNEQYF. CDR3 in DNA: TGTGCCTGGAGCAAGAGGGGATTGAGAAACGAGCAGTACTTC.

This clone came up many times. The chain carries TRBV3-1 and TRBJ2-5; D unclear. V lost 0 bases and J lost 5, with 10 bases in between. The germline V gene has CDR1 LGHDT and CDR2 YNNKEL (reference sequence). The CDR3 extends over 14 amino acids. CDR3 loop: CASSQDEVAETQYF. CDR3 bases: TGTGCCAGCAGCCAAGATGAGGTTGCGGAGACCCAGTACTTC.

As concerns this clone: A read error may be the cause here, since a much bigger clone is one base away. The chain is built from TRBV11-2 and TRBJ2-3; D remains unclear. Trimming took 0 bases from V and 6 from J, leaving 7 bases between them. The germline gives CDR1 SGHAT, CDR2 FQNNGV. This CDR3 is built from 13 residues. As DNA, the CDR3 is TGTGCCAGCAGCTTAGACAGCGTGGATACGCAGTATTTT. Its protein is CASSLDSVDTQYF.

The chain is built from TRBV2 and TRBJ2-2; TRBD1 is a possible D gene (6 bases). The CDR3 is made up of 17 amino acids. CDR1 SNHLY and CDR2 FYNNEI come from the germline V gene. Trimming pared 8 bases from V and 0 bases from J, leaving 19 bases between. The CDR3 nucleotides are TGTGCCAGCGCAAGGGGCGTGGGGGCAGCGAACACCGGGGAGCTGTTTTTT. The encoded protein is CASARGVGAANTGELFF.